This paragraph reports one TCR beta chain. Its antigen is still unknown. These data come from a study of cytomegalovirus exposure and HLA in healthy donors. The wider study: Early release data held 75 million to 100 million unique TCRs from HLA-typed donors.

The study ran its PCR with 60 Vbeta and 13 Jbeta primers. The method was immunoSEQ multiplex PCR; TCRdb's version includes in-frame clones alone and lacks a portion of them. This sample has under 150,000 clones, with roughly 84% found just once. As for the donors, each was a healthy bone marrow donor. Germline CDR1 and CDR2: MGHRA and YSYEKL. This CDR3 spans 16 amino acids. Trimming at V came to 0 bases and at J to 2 bases, leaving 6 bases not matched to a gene. Whole-study findings and limits: Donors were assumed by presence/absence analyses to have roughly uniform sequencing depth. What was likely a sequencing artifact was a cluster of highly shared sequence variants.

The sequencing input was PBMCs. The V gene is TRBV4-1, the J gene TRBJ1-2; 7 nucleotides agree with TRBD1. The source of this sequence is a man aged 50 or older in good health and CMV-seronegative. CDR3 region: CASSQENDRANYGYTF. Written as DNA, the CDR3 is TGCGCCAGCAGCCAAGAGAACGACAGGGCGAACTATGGCTACACCTTC.